This T cell receptor beta chain appears in the sequencing data of a study of T cells in Graves' hyperthyroidism and ophthalmopathy. The CDR3 length is 14 residues. Per the germline V gene, CDR1 is SGHTA and CDR2 is FQGTGA. Regions amplified from RNA transcripts were the TCR beta CDR3 regions. Using the HTBI primer set, a first-round RT-PCR was run on the TCR CDR3. TCRdb recomputed calls from the multiplex PCR reads with MiXCR, one row per CDR3 protein. Altogether 250,000 to 350,000 distinct CDR3 sequences are present, roughly 15% being singletons, with the ten largest covering around 34%. The count of this clonotype is one. A much larger clone differs from this one at a single base, so this may be a read error. Stability of Graves' hyperthyroidism was defined as absent ophthalmopathy progression within 18 months. Exclusion followed for patients with uncontrolled infection, other autoimmune disease, pregnancy or lactation. Together with thyroid ultrasound, orbital computed tomography, serum thyroxine and TRAb, clinical symptoms were used for diagnoses.

Sample: blood. J is TRBJ2-3 and V is TRBV7-3, with a weak D call TRBD2 (5 bases). The receptor comes from a man aged 25-40 years with Graves' hyperthyroidism. DNA for the CDR3: TGTGCCAGCAGCTTCGGACTTGTGGGAGATACGCGGTATTTT. Residues: CASSFGLVGDTRYF.